This T cell receptor (beta chain) was retrieved from a study of cytotoxic CD8 clonotypes in ibrutinib-treated CLL. Study in general: The group held 11 relapsed/refractory and about 14 treatment-naive patients, with some 17 IGHV unmutated. The average sample held around 260,000 productive templates and 94,082 productive rearrangements. Whole-study results and caveats: An increase in clonality occurred at ibrutinib response, followed by a return toward baseline at progression. Different sampling times were used for sustained-remission and progressing patients.

Trimming removed 2 bases from V and 0 bases from J, with 6 bases in between. Looked up from germline, CDR1 is SGHNT and CDR2 is YYREEE (reference sequence). The CDR3 has 14 amino acids. Assay used: immunoSEQ multiplex PCR; TCRdb lists only in-frame clones, some missing. The sample includes tens of thousands of clones, approximately 67% seen only once; the top ten take approximately 7%. About this clone itself: The antigen is undetermined.

This chain joins TRBV5-4 and TRBJ2-1; D is undetermined. The material was PBMCs, obtained at disease progression, from a patient treated with ibrutinib. This clonotype was sampled from a human donor with chronic lymphocytic leukemia. CDR3 region: CASSFSDSYNEQFF. In nucleotides, the CDR3 is TGTGCCAGCAGCTTCAGTGACTCCTACAATGAGCAGTTCTTC.